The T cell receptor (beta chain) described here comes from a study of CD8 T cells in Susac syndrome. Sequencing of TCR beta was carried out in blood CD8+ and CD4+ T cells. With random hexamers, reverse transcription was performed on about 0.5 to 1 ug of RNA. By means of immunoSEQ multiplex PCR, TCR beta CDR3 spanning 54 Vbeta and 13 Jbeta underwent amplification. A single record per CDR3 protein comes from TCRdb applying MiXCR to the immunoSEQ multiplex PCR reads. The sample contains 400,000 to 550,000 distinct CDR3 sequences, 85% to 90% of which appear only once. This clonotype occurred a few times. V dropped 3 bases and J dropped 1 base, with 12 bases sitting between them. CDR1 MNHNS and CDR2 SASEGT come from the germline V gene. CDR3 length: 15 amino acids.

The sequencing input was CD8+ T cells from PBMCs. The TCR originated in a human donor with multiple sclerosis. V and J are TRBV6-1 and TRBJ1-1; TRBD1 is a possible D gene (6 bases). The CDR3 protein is CASSDGTGANTEAFF. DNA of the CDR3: TGTGCCAGCAGTGACGGCACGGGGGCGAACACTGAAGCTTTCTTT.